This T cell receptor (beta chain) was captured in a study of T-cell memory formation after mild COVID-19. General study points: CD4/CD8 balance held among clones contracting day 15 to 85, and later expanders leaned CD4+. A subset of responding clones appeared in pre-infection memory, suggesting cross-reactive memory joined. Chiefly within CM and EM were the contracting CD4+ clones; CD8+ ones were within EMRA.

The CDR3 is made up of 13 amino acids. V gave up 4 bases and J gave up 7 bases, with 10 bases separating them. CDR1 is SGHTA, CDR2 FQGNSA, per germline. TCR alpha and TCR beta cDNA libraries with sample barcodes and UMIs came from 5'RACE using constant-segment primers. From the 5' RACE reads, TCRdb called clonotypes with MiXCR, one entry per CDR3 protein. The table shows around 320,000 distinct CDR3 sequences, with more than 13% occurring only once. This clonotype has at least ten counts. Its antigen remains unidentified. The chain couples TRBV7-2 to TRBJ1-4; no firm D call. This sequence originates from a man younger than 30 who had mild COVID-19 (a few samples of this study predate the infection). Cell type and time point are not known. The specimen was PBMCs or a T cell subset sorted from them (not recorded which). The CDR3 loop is CASSSSLSEKLFF. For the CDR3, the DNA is TGTGCCAGCAGCTCCTCGTTGTCTGAAAAACTGTTTTTT.